This T cell receptor beta chain derives from a study of shared clonotypes between healthy human individuals. This table comes from immunoSEQ multiplex PCR, and its TCRdb copy is limited to in-frame clones, with some not included. The table records approximately 180,000 clones, about 93% of them present only once. CD4+ cells underwent separation, giving CD45RA+ naive and CD45RA-negative memory subsets. Study-level findings and limits: Clonotypes not shared had lower generation probabilities than those common to all four donors. The donor pool, a small one, limited the genetic and exposure-history diversity represented.

Looked up from germline, CDR1 is MDHEN and CDR2 is SYDVKM. The CDR3 contains 16 residues. The trim removed 5 bases at V and 0 bases at J, leaving 8 bases unmatched. Turning to this clone: What it binds is not known.

The chain joins TRBV28 to TRBJ2-7; TRBD2 matches 9 bases. This receptor was identified in a woman aged 30 to 39 in good health. Sequencing was carried out using naive CD4+ T cells sorted from blood. The sample's subset: CD45RA+ positively selected. This chain's CDR3 is CASSRLTSGFSYEQYF. DNA of the CDR3: TGTGCCAGCAGTCGACTTACTAGCGGGTTCTCCTACGAGCAGTACTTC.